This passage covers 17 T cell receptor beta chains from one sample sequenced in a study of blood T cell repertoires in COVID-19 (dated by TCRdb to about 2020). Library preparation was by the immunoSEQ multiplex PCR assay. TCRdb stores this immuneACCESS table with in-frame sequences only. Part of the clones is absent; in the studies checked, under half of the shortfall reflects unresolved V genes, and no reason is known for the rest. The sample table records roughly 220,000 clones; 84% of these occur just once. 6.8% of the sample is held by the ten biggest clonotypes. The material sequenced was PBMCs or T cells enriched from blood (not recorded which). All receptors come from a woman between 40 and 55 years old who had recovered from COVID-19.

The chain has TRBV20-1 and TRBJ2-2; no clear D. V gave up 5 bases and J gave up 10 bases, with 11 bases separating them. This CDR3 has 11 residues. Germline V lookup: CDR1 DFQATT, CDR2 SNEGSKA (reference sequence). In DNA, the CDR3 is TGCAGTGCTTATGATGAGCCGGAGCTGTTTTTT. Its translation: CSAYDEPELFF.

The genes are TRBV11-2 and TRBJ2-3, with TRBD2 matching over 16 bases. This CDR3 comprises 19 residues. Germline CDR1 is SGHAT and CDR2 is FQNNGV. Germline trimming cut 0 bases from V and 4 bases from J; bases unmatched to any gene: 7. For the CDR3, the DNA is TGTGCCAGCAGCTTAGATCTAAGGGGACTAGCGGGAGGGTCAGATACGCAGTATTTT. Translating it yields CASSLDLRGLAGGSDTQYF. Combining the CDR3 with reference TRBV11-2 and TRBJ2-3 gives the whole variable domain EAGVAQSPRYKIIEKRQSVAFWCNPISGHATLYWYQQILGQGPKLLIQFQNNGVVDDSQLPKDRFSAERLKGVDSTLKIQPAKLEDSAVYLCASSLDLRGLAGGSDTQYFGPGTRLTVL.

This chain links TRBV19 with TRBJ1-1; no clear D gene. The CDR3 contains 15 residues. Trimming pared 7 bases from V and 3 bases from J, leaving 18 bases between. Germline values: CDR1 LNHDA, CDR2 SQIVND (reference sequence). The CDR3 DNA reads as TGTGCCAGTAACTCTGGGCCGCTGGGCCACACTGAAGCTTTCTTT. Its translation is CASNSGPLGHTEAFF.

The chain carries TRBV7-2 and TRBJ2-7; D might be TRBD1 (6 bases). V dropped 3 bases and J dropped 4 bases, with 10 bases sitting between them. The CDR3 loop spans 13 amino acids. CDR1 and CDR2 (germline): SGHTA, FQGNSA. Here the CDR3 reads CASSLGAGYEQYF. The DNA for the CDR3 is TGTGCCAGCAGCTTGGGGGCTGGGTACGAGCAGTACTTC.

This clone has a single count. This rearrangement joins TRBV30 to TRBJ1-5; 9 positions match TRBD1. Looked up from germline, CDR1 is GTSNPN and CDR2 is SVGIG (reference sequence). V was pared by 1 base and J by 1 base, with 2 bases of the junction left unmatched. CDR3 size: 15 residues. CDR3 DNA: TGTGCCTGGAGTGGGGGGACAGGGAGCAATCAGCCCCAGCATTTT. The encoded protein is CAWSGGTGSNQPQHF.

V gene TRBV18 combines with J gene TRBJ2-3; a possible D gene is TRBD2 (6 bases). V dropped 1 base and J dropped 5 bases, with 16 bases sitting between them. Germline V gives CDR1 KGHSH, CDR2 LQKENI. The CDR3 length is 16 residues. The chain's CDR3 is CASSPLRGRNIDTQYF. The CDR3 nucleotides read TGTGCCAGCTCACCACTCCGGGGGAGGAATATAGATACGCAGTATTTT.

The CDR3 bases are TGTGCCAGTAGTATAGGACTACTGATGAATCAGCCCCAGCATTTT. It translates to CASSIGLLMNQPQHF. The chain employs TRBV19 and TRBJ1-5, with D hard to call. Trimming pared 1 base from V and 4 bases from J, leaving 11 bases between. The CDR3 is made up of 15 amino acids. The germline V gene has CDR1 LNHDA and CDR2 SQIVND (reference sequence).

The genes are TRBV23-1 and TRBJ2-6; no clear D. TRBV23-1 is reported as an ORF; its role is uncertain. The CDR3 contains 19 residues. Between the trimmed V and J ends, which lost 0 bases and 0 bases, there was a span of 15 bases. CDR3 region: CASSQSKQVQPSGANVLTF. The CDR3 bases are TGCGCCAGCAGTCAATCTAAGCAGGTTCAACCCTCTGGGGCCAACGTCCTGACTTTC.

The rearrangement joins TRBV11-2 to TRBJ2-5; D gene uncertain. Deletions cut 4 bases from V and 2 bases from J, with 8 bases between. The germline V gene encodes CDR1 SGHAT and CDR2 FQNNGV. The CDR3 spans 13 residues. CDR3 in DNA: TGTGCCAGCAGCTGGGCAGAGCAAGAGACCCAGTACTTC. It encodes CASSWAEQETQYF.

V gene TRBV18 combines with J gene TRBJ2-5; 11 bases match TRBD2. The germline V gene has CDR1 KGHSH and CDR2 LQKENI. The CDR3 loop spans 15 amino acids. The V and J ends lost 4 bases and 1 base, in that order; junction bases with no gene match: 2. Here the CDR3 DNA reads TGTGCCAGCTCACTCGGACTAGCGGGCCAAGAGACCCAGTACTTC. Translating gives CASSLGLAGQETQYF.

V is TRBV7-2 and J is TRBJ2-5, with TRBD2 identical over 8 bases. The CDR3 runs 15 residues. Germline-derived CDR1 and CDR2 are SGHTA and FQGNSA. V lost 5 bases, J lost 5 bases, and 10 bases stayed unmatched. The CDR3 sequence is CASSGRSGRGETQYF. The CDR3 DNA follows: TGTGCCAGCAGCGGGAGGAGCGGGAGAGGGGAGACCCAGTACTTC.

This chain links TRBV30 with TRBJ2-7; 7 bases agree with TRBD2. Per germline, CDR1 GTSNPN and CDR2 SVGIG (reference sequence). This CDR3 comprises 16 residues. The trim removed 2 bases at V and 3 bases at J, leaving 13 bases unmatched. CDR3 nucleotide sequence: TGTGCCTGGAGTCCGCCGGAGGGACTACCGAACTACGAGCAGTACTTC. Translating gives CAWSPPEGLPNYEQYF.

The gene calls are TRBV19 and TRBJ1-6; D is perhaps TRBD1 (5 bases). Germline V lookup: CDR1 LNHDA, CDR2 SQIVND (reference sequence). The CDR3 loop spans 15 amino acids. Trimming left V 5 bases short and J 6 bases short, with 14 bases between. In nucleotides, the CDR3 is TGTGCCAGTAGTCTCACGAGACAGCCTAATTCACCCCTCCACTTT. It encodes CASSLTRQPNSPLHF.

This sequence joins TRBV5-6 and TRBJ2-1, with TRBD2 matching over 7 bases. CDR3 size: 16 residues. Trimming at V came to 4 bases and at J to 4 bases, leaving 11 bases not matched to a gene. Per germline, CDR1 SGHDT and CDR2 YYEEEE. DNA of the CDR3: TGTGCCAGCAGCGACCGACTAGCCCCCGTTTACAATGAGCAGTTCTTC. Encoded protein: CASSDRLAPVYNEQFF.

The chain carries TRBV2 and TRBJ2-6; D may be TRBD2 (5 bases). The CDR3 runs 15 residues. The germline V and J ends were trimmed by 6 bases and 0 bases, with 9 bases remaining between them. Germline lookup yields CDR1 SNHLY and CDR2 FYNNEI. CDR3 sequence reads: CASSTTSSGANVLTF. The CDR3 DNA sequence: TGTGCCAGCAGCACCACTAGCTCTGGGGCCAACGTCCTGACTTTC.

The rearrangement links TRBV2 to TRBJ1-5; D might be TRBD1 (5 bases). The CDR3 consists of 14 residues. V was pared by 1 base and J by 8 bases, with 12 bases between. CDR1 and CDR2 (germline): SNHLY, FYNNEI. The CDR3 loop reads CASSEVGRVKPQHF. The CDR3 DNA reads TGTGCCAGCAGTGAAGTAGGCAGGGTTAAGCCCCAGCATTTT.

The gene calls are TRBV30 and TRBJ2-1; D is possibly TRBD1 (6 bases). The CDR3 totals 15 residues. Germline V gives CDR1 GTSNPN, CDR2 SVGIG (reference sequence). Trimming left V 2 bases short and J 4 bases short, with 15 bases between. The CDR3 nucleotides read TGTGCCTGGAGTATTACAGGGAGTCGATACAATGAGCAGTTCTTC. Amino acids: CAWSITGSRYNEQFF.